The clone carrying this T cell receptor beta chain was recorded at least ten times. Its cognate antigen is unknown. The CDR3 extends over 14 amino acids. The V gene lost 1 base and the J gene lost 6 bases, with 12 bases spanning the gap. RNA transcripts were the source from which TCR beta CDR3 regions were amplified. Scientists carried out first-round RT-PCR using HTBI primers and then a second-round multiplex PCR. Each CDR3 protein gets one entry after TCRdb re-called the multiplex PCR reads with MiXCR. The table has around 590,000 distinct CDR3 sequences, 35% to 40% seen once. This specimen comes from a study of Graves' ophthalmopathy and Graves' hyperthyroidism. Whole-study context: Hyperthyroidism was classified as stable if no ophthalmopathy occurred within 18 months of follow-up.

The study's findings and limits: The majority of expanded thyroid clonotypes above 0.001 frequency also occurred in blood.

Material: peripheral blood or thyroid tissue (not recorded which). The TCR was taken from an adult man with Graves' hyperthyroidism. The chain recombines TRBV12-3 or TRBV12-4 with TRBJ1-1; the D gene is possibly TRBD1 (5 bases). The CDR3 spells CASSLGIRDPEAFF. The CDR3 DNA is TGTGCCAGCAGTTTAGGCATCAGGGACCCTGAAGCTTTCTTT.